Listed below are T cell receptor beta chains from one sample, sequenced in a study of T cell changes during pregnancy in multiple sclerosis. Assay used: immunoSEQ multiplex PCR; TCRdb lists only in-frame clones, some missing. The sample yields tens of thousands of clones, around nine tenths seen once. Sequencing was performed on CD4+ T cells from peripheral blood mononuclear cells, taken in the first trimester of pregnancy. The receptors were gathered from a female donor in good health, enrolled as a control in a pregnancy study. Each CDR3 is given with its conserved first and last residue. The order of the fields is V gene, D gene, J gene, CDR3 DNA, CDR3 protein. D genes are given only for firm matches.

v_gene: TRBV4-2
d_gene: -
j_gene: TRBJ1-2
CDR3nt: TGTGCCAGCAGCCAAGAAGGCAGGTCCTTACTCTACTATGGCTACACCTTC
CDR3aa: CASSQEGRSLLYYGYTF

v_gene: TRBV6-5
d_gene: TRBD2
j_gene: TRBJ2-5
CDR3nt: TGTGCCAGCAGAAGACTAGCTGAAGAGACCCAGTACTTC
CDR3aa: CASRRLAEETQYF

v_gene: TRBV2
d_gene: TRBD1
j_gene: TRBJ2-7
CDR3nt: TGTGCCACAGGACAGGGTGACTACGAGCAGTACTTC
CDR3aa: CATGQGDYEQYF

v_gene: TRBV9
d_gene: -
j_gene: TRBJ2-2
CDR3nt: TGTGCCAGCAGCGCCTCTGGGGAGAACAGGGTGGAAGCCCTGGTCGGGGAGCTGTTTTTT
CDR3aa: CASSASGENRVEALVGELFF

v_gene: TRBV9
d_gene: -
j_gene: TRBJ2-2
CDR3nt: TGTGCCAGCAGCGTACGGGTTAGCACCGGGGAGCTGTTTTTT
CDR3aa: CASSVRVSTGELFF

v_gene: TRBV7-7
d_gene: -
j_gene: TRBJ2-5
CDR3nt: TGTGCCAGCAGCTCGGACTTAGGGGAGACCCAGTACTTC
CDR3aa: CASSSDLGETQYF

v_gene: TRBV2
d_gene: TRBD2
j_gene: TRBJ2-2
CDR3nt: TGTGCCAGCAGCCAGGGACTAGCGGGAGTAACCGGGGAGCTGTTTTTT
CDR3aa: CASSQGLAGVTGELFF

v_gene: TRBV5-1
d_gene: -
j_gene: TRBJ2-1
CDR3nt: TGCGCCAGCAGCAAGGGGGACAACTCCTACAATGAGCAGTTCTTC
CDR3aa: CASSKGDNSYNEQFF

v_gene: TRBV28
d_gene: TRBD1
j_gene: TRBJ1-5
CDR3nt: TGTGCCAGCAGAACAGGGGGGTCCGGGCAGCCCCAGCATTTT
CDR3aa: CASRTGGSGQPQHF

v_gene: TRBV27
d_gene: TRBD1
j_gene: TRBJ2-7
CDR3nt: TGTGCCAGCAGTTTCTCCGGGACAGGGAACGAGCAGTACTTC
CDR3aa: CASSFSGTGNEQYF

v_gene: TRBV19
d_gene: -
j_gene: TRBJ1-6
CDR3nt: TGTGCCAGTAGTATCCGACTGGGCTCCTATAATTCACCCCTCCACTTT
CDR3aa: CASSIRLGSYNSPLHF

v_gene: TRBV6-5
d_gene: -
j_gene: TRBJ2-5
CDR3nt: TGTGCCAGCAGTTTTAGGGGGAGAGAGACCCAGTACTTC
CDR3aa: CASSFRGRETQYF